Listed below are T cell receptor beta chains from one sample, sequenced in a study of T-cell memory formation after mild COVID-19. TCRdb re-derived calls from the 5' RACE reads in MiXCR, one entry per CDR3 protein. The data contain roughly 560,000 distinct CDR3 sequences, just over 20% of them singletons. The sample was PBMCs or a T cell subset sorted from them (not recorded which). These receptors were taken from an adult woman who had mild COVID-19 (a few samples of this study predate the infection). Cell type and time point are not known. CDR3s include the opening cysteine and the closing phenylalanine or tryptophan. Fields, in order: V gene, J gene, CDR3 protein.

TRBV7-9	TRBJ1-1	CASSRSTGSGNTEAFF
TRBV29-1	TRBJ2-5	CSLTGPTSEETQYF
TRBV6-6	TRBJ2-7	CASSEGTSWGFEQYF
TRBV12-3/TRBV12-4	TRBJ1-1	CASSLRRTGEREAFF
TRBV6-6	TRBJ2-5	CASNDIFRGETQYF
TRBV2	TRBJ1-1	CASSKGMNTEAFF
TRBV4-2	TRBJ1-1	CASSQEGSWGVGEAFF
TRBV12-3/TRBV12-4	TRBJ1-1	CASSSQLGNTEAFF
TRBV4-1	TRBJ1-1	CASSQAIADTEAFF
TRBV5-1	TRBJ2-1	CASSLLRGRDDPYNEQFF
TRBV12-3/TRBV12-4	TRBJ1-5	CASSRQGEGNQPQHF
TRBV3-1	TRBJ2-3	CASSQALDRAYF